These T cell receptor beta chains were read from a single sample in a study of human CD8 memory T cell subsets. TCRdb reworked the 5' RACE reads into one entry per CDR3 protein, no DNA. The sample data list approximately 9,300 distinct CDR3 sequences. Sequenced: CD8+ stem-like memory T cells (TSCM and TCM) sorted from PBMCs. The receptors shown here come from a human donor in good health. Both conserved end residues are part of each CDR3. The order of the fields is V gene, J gene, clone size, CDR3 length, CDR3 protein. For some rows the clone size is stated as once, few or many, or as a class when expanded; others skip it.

V: TRBV5-1
J: TRBJ1-4
size: .
length: 13
CDR3: CASSPSSDGKLFF

V: TRBV24-1
J: TRBJ2-5
size: .
length: 15
CDR3: CATSQGVLYQETQYF

V: TRBV30
J: TRBJ2-2
size: .
length: 12
CDR3: CAWSSLGGELFF

V: TRBV12-3/TRBV12-4
J: TRBJ2-7
size: .
length: 13
CDR3: CATRAVGSYEQYF

V: TRBV13
J: TRBJ1-3
size: .
length: 13
CDR3: CASSLFWGNTIYF

V: TRBV29-1
J: TRBJ2-2
size: medium-sized
length: 14
CDR3: CSVQEGRNTGELFF

V: TRBV6-1
J: TRBJ2-1
size: .
length: 12
CDR3: CASSGMDNEQFF

V: TRBV6-2/TRBV6-3
J: TRBJ2-1
size: .
length: 12
CDR3: CASGGAIYEQFF

V: TRBV6-1
J: TRBJ2-7
size: .
length: 14
CDR3: CASSDIGTVAEQYF

V: TRBV7-9
J: TRBJ2-7
size: .
length: 14
CDR3: CASSSQREVYEQYF

V: TRBV28
J: TRBJ1-5
size: .
length: 12
CDR3: CASKLENQPQHF

V: TRBV7-9
J: TRBJ1-1
size: .
length: 16
CDR3: CASTPDTIPGAAEAFF

V: TRBV2
J: TRBJ1-5
size: .
length: 16
CDR3: CASSGIVRGSNQPQHF

V: TRBV7-9
J: TRBJ2-5
size: .
length: 16
CDR3: CASSSLPGLAEETQYF

V: TRBV19
J: TRBJ2-1
size: .
length: 14
CDR3: CASSITPAIDEQFF

V: TRBV5-5
J: TRBJ2-7
size: .
length: 17
CDR3: CASSLGLAGFGVYEQYF

V: TRBV7-9
J: TRBJ2-2
size: .
length: 15
CDR3: CASSSLTTNTGELFF

V: TRBV4-2
J: TRBJ2-7
size: .
length: 19
CDR3: CASIGEKGTEQGTDYEQYF

V: TRBV5-1
J: TRBJ2-7
size: .
length: 14
CDR3: CASSLLTGSYEQYF

V: TRBV2
J: TRBJ2-2
size: .
length: 13
CDR3: CASSVGVSGELFF

V: TRBV7-9
J: TRBJ2-2
size: .
length: 16
CDR3: CASSLEDSADAGELFF

V: TRBV12-3/TRBV12-4
J: TRBJ2-5
size: .
length: 14
CDR3: CASSYNGIRETQYF

V: TRBV19
J: TRBJ1-1
size: .
length: 14
CDR3: CASSLRDGNTEAFF

V: TRBV6-5
J: TRBJ1-2
size: .
length: 13
CDR3: CASRGADNYGYTF

V: TRBV19
J: TRBJ2-1
size: .
length: 16
CDR3: CASSIVAGGIYNEQFF

V: TRBV29-1
J: TRBJ2-1
size: .
length: 13
CDR3: CSVDPDSYNEQFF

V: TRBV29-1
J: TRBJ2-5
size: medium-sized
length: 13
CDR3: CSVEDLGEETQYF

V: TRBV12-3/TRBV12-4
J: TRBJ2-2
size: medium-sized
length: 12
CDR3: CATLQVAGELFF

V: TRBV10-3
J: TRBJ2-5
size: .
length: 17
CDR3: CAISESEGTALQETQYF

V: TRBV7-8
J: TRBJ2-1
size: .
length: 15
CDR3: CASSLVASGTTEQFF

V: TRBV10-1
J: TRBJ1-3
size: .
length: 16
CDR3: CASSGTDLYSGNTIYF

V: TRBV10-3
J: TRBJ2-3
size: .
length: 16
CDR3: CAISDPISGSTDTQYF

V: TRBV4-2
J: TRBJ1-2
size: .
length: 15
CDR3: CASSQDLAGNKGYTF

V: TRBV12-3/TRBV12-4
J: TRBJ2-1
size: medium-sized
length: 13
CDR3: CASSFGRNNEQFF

V: TRBV19
J: TRBJ2-1
size: .
length: 15
CDR3: CASRELAGEFHEQFF

V: TRBV29-1
J: TRBJ2-1
size: .
length: 18
CDR3: CSVDTGRSGSGLYNEQFF

V: TRBV7-9
J: TRBJ2-3
size: .
length: 16
CDR3: CASSSNAGWKTDTQYF

V: TRBV29-1
J: TRBJ2-7
size: medium-sized
length: 13
CDR3: CSVVWGGDSEQYF

V: TRBV24-1
J: TRBJ2-6
size: .
length: 16
CDR3: CATSDLPGAGANVLTF

V: TRBV28
J: TRBJ2-1
size: medium-sized
length: 12
CDR3: CASSVSYNEQFF

V: TRBV7-2
J: TRBJ2-3
size: .
length: 16
CDR3: CASSLNAGGLTDTQYF

V: TRBV2
J: TRBJ2-3
size: .
length: 15
CDR3: CASSGRTSSTDTQYF

V: TRBV12-3/TRBV12-4
J: TRBJ2-2
size: .
length: 15
CDR3: CASSPTRRGSGELFF

V: TRBV7-9
J: TRBJ2-7
size: .
length: 15
CDR3: CASSPPGTYTYEQYF

V: TRBV28
J: TRBJ1-5
size: .
length: 16
CDR3: CASRYLGTGGNQPQHF

V: TRBV20-1
J: TRBJ2-7
size: medium-sized
length: 18
CDR3: CSARAREGLAGQTYEQYF

V: TRBV23-1
J: TRBJ2-2
size: .
length: 15
CDR3: CASSQSDGITGELFF